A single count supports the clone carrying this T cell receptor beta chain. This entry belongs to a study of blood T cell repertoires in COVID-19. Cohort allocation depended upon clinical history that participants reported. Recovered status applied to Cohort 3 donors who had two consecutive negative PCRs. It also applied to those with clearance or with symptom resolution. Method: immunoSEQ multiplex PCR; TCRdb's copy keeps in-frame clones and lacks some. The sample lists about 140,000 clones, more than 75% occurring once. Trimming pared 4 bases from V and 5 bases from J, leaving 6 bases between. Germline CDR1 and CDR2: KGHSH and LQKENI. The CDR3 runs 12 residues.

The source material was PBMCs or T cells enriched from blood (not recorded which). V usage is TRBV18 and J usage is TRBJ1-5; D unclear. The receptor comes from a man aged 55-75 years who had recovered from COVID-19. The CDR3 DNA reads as TGTGCCAGCTCACTTCAGGATCAGCCCCAGCATTTT. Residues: CASSLQDQPQHF.